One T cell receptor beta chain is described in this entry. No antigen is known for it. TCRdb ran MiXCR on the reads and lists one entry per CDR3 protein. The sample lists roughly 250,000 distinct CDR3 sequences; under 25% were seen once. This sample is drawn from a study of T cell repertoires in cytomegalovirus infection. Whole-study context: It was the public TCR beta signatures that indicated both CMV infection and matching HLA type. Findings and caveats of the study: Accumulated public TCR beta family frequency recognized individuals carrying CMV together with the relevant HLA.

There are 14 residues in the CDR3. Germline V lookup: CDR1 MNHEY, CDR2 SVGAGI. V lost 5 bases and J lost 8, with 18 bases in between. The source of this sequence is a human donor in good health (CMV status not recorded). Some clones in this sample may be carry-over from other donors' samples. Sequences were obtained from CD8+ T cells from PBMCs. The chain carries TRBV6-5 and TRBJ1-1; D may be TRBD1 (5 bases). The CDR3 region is CASSPLDWTSEAFF. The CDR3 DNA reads TGTGCCAGCAGTCCCCTAGACTGGACATCCGAAGCTTTCTTT.